The 27 T cell receptor beta chains below were found in one sample sequenced in a study of cytomegalovirus exposure and HLA in healthy donors (dated by TCRdb to about 2017). The library was obtained by the immunoSEQ multiplex PCR assay. For the multiplex PCR, a mixture combining 60 forward primers for TCR Vbeta segments and 13 reverse primers for TCR Jbeta segments was used. Entries here come from immuneACCESS through TCRdb and include only in-frame sequences with V and J called. Some clones fail to appear in such tables; in the studies checked, an unresolved V gene covers under half of the shortfall, and the cause of the remainder is unknown. Counted in this sample were some 120,000 clones; approximately 15% of them appeared once. Roughly 2% of the sample goes to the ten largest clones. Sequencing was carried out using PBMCs. Every receptor here comes from a woman younger than 30 in good health and CMV-seronegative.

The genes are TRBV2 and TRBJ2-7; D is unresolved. Trimming stripped 4 bases from V and 1 base from J, with 14 bases between. Germline V gives CDR1 SNHLY, CDR2 FYNNEI. The CDR3 is 15 amino acids. CDR3 protein: CASSGHISGSYEQYF. The CDR3 region has the DNA TGTGCCAGCAGTGGACACATTTCTGGGTCCTACGAGCAGTACTTC.

The chain recombines TRBV19 with TRBJ1-5; a weak D match, TRBD1 (5 bases). Trimming shortened V by 3 bases and J by 6 bases, and 12 bases separated the two germline ends. The CDR3 runs 14 residues. Germline lookup yields CDR1 LNHDA and CDR2 SQIVND (reference sequence). This CDR3 reads CASSIGGGTQPQHF. The CDR3 DNA reads TGTGCCAGTAGTATCGGGGGAGGAACTCAGCCCCAGCATTTT.

The V and J genes are TRBV2 and TRBJ1-2; TRBD1 matches 8 bases. Germline assignment: CDR1 SNHLY and CDR2 FYNNEI. V lost 7 bases and J lost 4; bases outside the gene matches: 14. The CDR3 extends over 16 amino acids. The DNA of the CDR3 is TGTGCCAGCAATTTAAATGACAGGGGTGGAAGCTATGGCTACACCTTC. This codes for CASNLNDRGGSYGYTF.

The V call is TRBV5-6, the J call TRBJ1-1; 10 bases align to TRBD1. Germline loops: CDR1 SGHDT, CDR2 YYEEEE. The CDR3 runs to 17 residues. Germline trimming cut 4 bases from V and 2 bases from J; bases unmatched to any gene: 11. In DNA form, the CDR3 reads TGTGCCAGCAGCCCAGAGACAGGGGGCCTCCTAAACACTGAAGCTTTCTTT. It translates to CASSPETGGLLNTEAFF. The complete variable domain, with remaining parts taken from reference TRBV5-6 and TRBJ1-1, reads DAGVTQSPTHLIKTRGQQVTLRCSPKSGHDTVSWYQQALGQGPQFIFQYYEEEERQRGNFPDRFSGHQFPNYSSELNVNALLLGDSALYLCASSPETGGLLNTEAFFGQGTRLTVV.

The chain is built from TRBV29-1 and TRBJ1-5; 8 positions match TRBD1. In germline, CDR1 is SQVTM, CDR2 ANQGSEA. V trimming: 4 bases; J trimming: 3 bases; junction bases outside the gene matches: 5. The CDR3 sequence is 14 residues long. In DNA form, the CDR3 reads TGCAGCGTTGCGGCAGGGGGCTCCAATCAGCCCCAGCATTTT. Amino acids: CSVAAGGSNQPQHF.

This clone was observed a handful of times. This chain connects TRBV7-3 to TRBJ2-3; D remains unclear. The germline V and J ends were trimmed by 1 base and 3 bases, with 5 bases remaining between them. This CDR3 contains 13 residues. Looked up from germline, CDR1 is SGHTA and CDR2 is FQGTGA. The CDR3: CASSLIGTDTQYF. In nucleotides, the CDR3 is TGTGCCAGCAGCTTAATCGGGACAGATACGCAGTATTTT.

The chain carries TRBV4-3 and TRBJ2-5; 10 bases align to TRBD2. CDR3 size: 15 residues. The ends lost 3 bases at V and 2 bases at J; junction bases unmatched: 3. Germline V gene data show CDR1 as LGHNA and CDR2 as YSLEER. The chain's CDR3 is CASSHSGGLQETQYF. The CDR3 DNA sequence: TGCGCCAGCAGCCATAGCGGGGGGTTACAAGAGACCCAGTACTTC.

This clone has more than one count but fewer than ten. The chain links TRBV6-5 to TRBJ2-7; 10 nucleotides match TRBD2. CDR1 is MNHEY, CDR2 SVGAGI, per germline. This CDR3 has 14 residues. The V and J ends lost 6 bases and 6 bases, in that order; junction bases with no gene match: 8. The CDR3 DNA reads as TGTGCCAGCAGAAAACTAGCGGGGCTTAGCGAGCAGTACTTC. Protein product: CASRKLAGLSEQYF.

The chain employs TRBV5-1 and TRBJ2-7; 8 bases align to TRBD1. This CDR3 is built from 15 residues. In germline, CDR1 is SGHRS, CDR2 YFSETQ. The junction had 6 bases not matched to a gene; V was cut back by 4 bases and J by 0 bases. For the CDR3, the DNA is TGCGCCAGCAGCCCGCGACAGGGGTACTCCTACGAGCAGTACTTC. This encodes CASSPRQGYSYEQYF.

This clone turned up a few times. This rearrangement joins TRBV27 to TRBJ2-3; 16 bases align to TRBD2. CDR3 length: 19 amino acids. CDR1 and CDR2 from the germline V gene are MNHEY and SMNVEV (reference sequence). With V trimmed by 5 bases and J by 0 bases, 8 bases remained unmatched. The CDR3 DNA reads TGTGCCAGCAGTGGGACTAGCGGGGGGGCCACCGATAGCACAGATACGCAGTATTTT. This gives the protein CASSGTSGGATDSTDTQYF.

This chain links TRBV29-1 with TRBJ2-7; TRBD1 matches at 7 bases. Germline assignment: CDR1 SQVTM and CDR2 ANQGSEA. The CDR3 extends over 17 amino acids. Trimming cost V 4 bases and J 0 bases; bases outside gene matches: 15. The DNA for the CDR3 is TGCAGCGTTGCTTTAACTATGAGGCAGGGGGACTCCTACGAGCAGTACTTC. This sequence encodes CSVALTMRQGDSYEQYF.

This clone was seen a few times. This chain uses TRBV19 with TRBJ2-2, with TRBD2 identical over 12 bases. Germline CDR1 is LNHDA and CDR2 is SQIVND (reference sequence). CDR3 size: 18 residues. Unmatched junction bases numbered 13, after V lost 5 bases and J lost 6 bases. The CDR3 DNA reads as TGTGCCAGTAGTGTCGGACTAGCGGGGATTAATATGGCCGGGGAGCTGTTTTTT. This encodes CASSVGLAGINMAGELFF. Full variable domain (outside the CDR3, taken from reference TRBV19 and TRBJ2-2): DGGITQSPKYLFRKEGQNVTLSCEQNLNHDAMYWYRQDPGQGLRLIYYSQIVNDFQKGDIAEGYSVSREKKESFPLTVTSAQKNPTAFYLCASSVGLAGINMAGELFFGEGSRLTVL.

This clone appeared a few times. The chain combines TRBV5-4 with TRBJ2-5, with D tentatively TRBD2 (5 bases). Deletions cut 2 bases from V and 2 bases from J, with 7 bases between. This CDR3 spans 13 amino acids. Germline values: CDR1 SGHNT, CDR2 YYREEE (reference sequence). The CDR3 DNA reads as TGTGCCAGCAGCTTACGGGGTCAAGAGACCCAGTACTTC. Its translation: CASSLRGQETQYF.

This clone occurred a few times. The V and J genes are TRBV7-9 and TRBJ2-1; 9 positions match TRBD2. V dropped 2 bases and J dropped 3; count of bases not matched to a gene: 8. CDR1 and CDR2 from the germline V gene are SEHNR and FQNEAQ (reference sequence). The CDR3 sequence is 17 residues long. The CDR3 region is CASSLRSRTSDYNEQFF. CDR3 nucleotide sequence: TGTGCCAGCAGCTTACGTAGCAGGACTAGCGACTACAATGAGCAGTTCTTC.

This chain connects TRBV29-1 to TRBJ2-2; 12 bases line up with TRBD1. CDR1 and CDR2 (germline): SQVTM, ANQGSEA. V shed 5 bases and J 3 bases; nucleotides not matched to a gene: 13. The CDR3 is 18 residues long. The CDR3 is CSVKVRDRGRVDTGELFF. The CDR3 DNA sequence: TGCAGCGTTAAAGTCCGGGACAGGGGGCGGGTGGACACCGGGGAGCTGTTTTTT.

The table lists this clone with a few counts. The CDR3 coding sequence is TGCGCCAGCAGCCAAGCTGGTGCGTACCAAGAGACCCAGTACTTC. It encodes CASSQAGAYQETQYF. V and J are TRBV4-3 and TRBJ2-5, with D unresolved. The CDR3 runs to 15 residues. In germline, CDR1 is LGHNA, CDR2 YSLEER. The germline V and J ends were trimmed by 1 base and 0 bases, with 9 bases remaining between them.

The chain couples TRBV13 to TRBJ2-2; no clear D. V gave up 6 bases and J gave up 0 bases, with 14 bases separating them. Germline V lookup: CDR1 PRHDT, CDR2 FYEKMQ (reference sequence). CDR3 size: 16 residues. This CDR3 reads CASSYLAAANTGELFF. For the CDR3, the DNA is TGTGCCAGCAGTTACCTGGCGGCGGCGAACACCGGGGAGCTGTTTTTT.

The chain employs TRBV28 and TRBJ1-1; possibly TRBD1 for D (6 bases). The germline V gene has CDR1 MDHEN and CDR2 SYDVKM. This CDR3 comprises 15 residues. The V and J ends lost 2 bases and 0 bases respectively, with 10 bases between them. The chain's CDR3 is CASSLLAGVNTEAFF. In nucleotides, the CDR3 is TGTGCCAGCAGTTTACTGGCAGGGGTGAACACTGAAGCTTTCTTT.

This clone has just a few counts. This chain uses TRBV2 with TRBJ2-3, with 7 bases lining up with TRBD1. The germline gives CDR1 SNHLY, CDR2 FYNNEI. The CDR3 is made up of 14 amino acids. V was clipped by 6 bases and J by 4 bases; unmatched bases: 7. The CDR3 loop reads CASRTGPFADTQYF. The CDR3 region has the DNA TGTGCCAGCAGGACAGGGCCCTTTGCAGATACGCAGTATTTT.

This sequence joins TRBV4-3 and TRBJ1-4, with 9 bases fitting TRBD1. The CDR3 is made up of 14 amino acids. The germline gives CDR1 LGHNA, CDR2 YSLEER. V dropped 2 bases and J dropped 8; count of bases not matched to a gene: 3. The CDR3: CASSQLDRGEKLFF. CDR3 bases: TGCGCCAGCAGCCAACTGGACAGGGGCGAAAAACTGTTTTTT.

The genes are TRBV11-1 and TRBJ2-7, with D unclear. Trimming cost V 5 bases and J 0 bases, with 14 bases left between them. CDR1 and CDR2 from the germline V gene are SGHAT and FQDESV (reference sequence). The CDR3 sequence is 15 residues long. The CDR3 sequence: CASSQVSQLSYEQYF. CDR3 in DNA: TGTGCCAGCAGCCAGGTCTCTCAGCTCTCCTACGAGCAGTACTTC.

A few counts support this clone. V gene TRBV18 combines with J gene TRBJ1-5; D is unclear. Germline CDR1 is KGHSH and CDR2 is LQKENI. V lost 2 bases and J lost 4, with 9 bases in between. CDR3 length equals 14 residues. CDR3 DNA sequence: TGTGCCAGCTCACCAGGAGGGCAGAATCAGCCCCAGCATTTT. Protein product: CASSPGGQNQPQHF.

This clone was counted between two and nine times. This sequence joins TRBV28 and TRBJ1-1; weak D call: TRBD1 (5 bases). With 6 bases removed from V and 3 bases from J, the gap between germline ends came to 11 bases. The CDR3 has 13 residues. CDR1 and CDR2 (germline): MDHEN, SYDVKM. The CDR3 reads CASSLQGYTEAFF. For the CDR3, the DNA is TGTGCCAGCAGCCTTCAGGGTTACACTGAAGCTTTCTTT.

The gene calls are TRBV29-1 and TRBJ2-1, with 11 bases that match TRBD2. Trimming took 1 base from V and 3 from J; bases not matched to a gene: 5. Germline V gene lookup returns CDR1 SQVTM and CDR2 ANQGSEA. The CDR3 contains 16 residues. The CDR3 is CSVEGLAGGDYNEQFF. CDR3 bases: TGCAGCGTTGAAGGGCTAGCGGGGGGCGACTACAATGAGCAGTTCTTC.

The V call is TRBV7-8, the J call TRBJ2-1; 8 bases match TRBD2. This CDR3 contains 16 residues. Germline lookup yields CDR1 SGHVS and CDR2 FQNEAQ. V was clipped by 0 bases and J by 3 bases; unmatched bases: 4. CDR3 in amino acids: CASSLASGSRYNEQFF. CDR3 sequence (DNA): TGTGCCAGCAGCTTAGCCAGCGGGAGCCGCTACAATGAGCAGTTCTTC.

The table lists this clone with a few counts. The chain uses TRBV6-5 and TRBJ1-4, with TRBD1 as a possible D gene (6 bases). CDR3 length: 14 amino acids. V dropped 7 bases and J dropped 3 bases, with 12 bases sitting between them. The germline V gene encodes CDR1 MNHEY and CDR2 SVGAGI. This CDR3 reads CASTSAGANEKLFF. The CDR3 DNA is TGTGCCAGCACCTCGGCAGGGGCTAATGAAAAACTGTTTTTT.

This chain connects TRBV5-1 to TRBJ2-7; 9 bases fit TRBD2. This CDR3 region has 16 residues. Germline V lookup: CDR1 SGHRS, CDR2 YFSETQ. Unmatched junction bases numbered 10, after V lost 6 bases and J lost 0 bases. The CDR3 DNA follows: TGCGCCAGCACCTCTGGGAGCGGGAGGAGCTCCTACGAGCAGTACTTC. Amino acids: CASTSGSGRSSYEQYF. Full variable domain (rest looked up from reference TRBV5-1 and TRBJ2-7): KAGVTQTPRYLIKTRGQQVTLSCSPISGHRSVSWYQQTPGQGLQFLFEYFSETQRNKGNFPGRFSGRQFSNSRSEMNVSTLELGDSALYLCASTSGSGRSSYEQYFGPGTRLTVT.